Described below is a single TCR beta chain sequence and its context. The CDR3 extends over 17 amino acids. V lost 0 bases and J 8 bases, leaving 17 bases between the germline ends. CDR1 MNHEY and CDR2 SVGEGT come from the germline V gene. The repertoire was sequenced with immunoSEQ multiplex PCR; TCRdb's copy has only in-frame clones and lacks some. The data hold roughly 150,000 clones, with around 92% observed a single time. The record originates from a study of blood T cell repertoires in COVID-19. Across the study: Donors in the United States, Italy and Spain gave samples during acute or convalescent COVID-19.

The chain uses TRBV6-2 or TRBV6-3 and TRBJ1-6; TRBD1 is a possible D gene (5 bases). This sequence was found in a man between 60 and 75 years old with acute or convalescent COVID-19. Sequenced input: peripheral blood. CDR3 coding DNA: TGTGCCAGCAGTTACTCGAAAAGTGGCAGGGCGGATTCACCCCTCCACTTT. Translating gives CASSYSKSGRADSPLHF.